A selection of T cell receptor beta chains follows, all from one sample in a study of blood T cell repertoires in COVID-19. Sequencing was performed with immunoSEQ multiplex PCR; in TCRdb, only in-frame clones are kept and a portion is missing. The sample carries a few hundred thousand clones, 80% to 85% recorded once. Sequenced sample: PBMCs or T cells enriched from blood (not recorded which). Source of these receptors: a man in his fifties who had recovered from COVID-19. CDR3s leave out the opening cysteine and the closing phenylalanine or tryptophan.

J: TRBJ2-7
V: TRBV5-4
CDR3: ASSYIAGDRAEQY

J: TRBJ2-5
V: TRBV12-5
CDR3: ASGSLRRETQY

J: TRBJ1-4
V: TRBV5-4
CDR3: ASSVGQGRGGEKLF

J: TRBJ2-1
V: TRBV5-5
CDR3: ASSRGGLGWEQF

J: TRBJ2-7
V: TRBV18
CDR3: ASSSRLRTGPPSYEQY

J: TRBJ2-2
V: TRBV18
CDR3: ASSLQSSGLANTGELF

J: TRBJ1-2
V: TRBV30
CDR3: ATVGGRGGYT

J: TRBJ2-7
V: TRBV11-3
CDR3: ASSFRHTGSYYEQY

J: TRBJ1-6
V: TRBV15
CDR3: ATSRVRSPLH

J: TRBJ1-1
V: TRBV3-1/TRBV3-2
CDR3: ASSYRTLSEAF

J: TRBJ1-3
V: TRBV19
CDR3: ASSPLGHTLGNTIY

J: TRBJ1-4
V: TRBV19
CDR3: ASRRDRGYATNEKLF

J: TRBJ1-6
V: TRBV11-3
CDR3: ASSPLGGSPLH

J: TRBJ2-7
V: TRBV15
CDR3: ATSRDRGLARSYEQY

J: TRBJ2-7
V: TRBV25-1
CDR3: ASRATGSGEQY

J: TRBJ2-3
V: TRBV11-3
CDR3: ASSFPWRENTDTQY

J: TRBJ1-1
V: TRBV19
CDR3: ASSYRDRGMNTEAF

J: TRBJ1-1
V: TRBV28
CDR3: ASSLRWATEAF

J: TRBJ2-5
V: TRBV27
CDR3: ASSLSALAGTQY

J: TRBJ1-4
V: TRBV5-1
CDR3: ASSFRDSLNEKLF

J: TRBJ2-3
V: TRBV21-1
CDR3: ASSKGPGSTDTQY

J: TRBJ2-5
V: TRBV18
CDR3: ASSLQSRVGRETQY

J: TRBJ1-6
V: TRBV7-2
CDR3: ASSERQGLNNSPLH

J: TRBJ2-7
V: TRBV6-4
CDR3: ASRVGQDRRDSIYEQY

J: TRBJ1-3
V: TRBV27
CDR3: ATKSSGNTIY

J: TRBJ2-1
V: TRBV7-2
CDR3: ASSDGRGSDHEQF

J: TRBJ1-2
V: TRBV11-3
CDR3: ASSLDMGQGFYGYT

J: TRBJ2-3
V: TRBV11-2
CDR3: ASSLDSRQGGERDTQY

J: TRBJ1-6
V: TRBV18
CDR3: ASSPGSSYNSPLH

J: TRBJ1-6
V: TRBV11-2
CDR3: ASSLDLRTGSNSPLH

J: TRBJ1-6
V: TRBV27
CDR3: ASRLDRAPYNSPLH

J: TRBJ1-2
V: TRBV5-6
CDR3: ASSLELWTGNGYT

J: TRBJ2-7
V: TRBV15
CDR3: ATSRGTSGGVNEQY

J: TRBJ2-4
V: TRBV2
CDR3: ASSPESVIQY

J: TRBJ1-5
V: TRBV6-5
CDR3: ASSWGTGKDQPQH

J: TRBJ2-7
V: TRBV6-1
CDR3: ASSVSPGGGNKDEQY

J: TRBJ1-2
V: TRBV11-3
CDR3: ASSSSRQGNYGYT

J: TRBJ1-4
V: TRBV12-5
CDR3: ASGLVGDWATNEKLF

J: TRBJ1-2
V: TRBV29-1
CDR3: SVGITGEYGYT

J: TRBJ1-1
V: TRBV7-3
CDR3: ARENTEAF

J: TRBJ2-5
V: TRBV5-1
CDR3: ASSLSLAGGPQETQY

J: TRBJ1-2
V: TRBV4-1
CDR3: ASGEPGQGAYGYT

J: TRBJ1-5
V: TRBV21-1
CDR3: ASSDLDRGSQPQH

J: TRBJ1-4
V: TRBV15
CDR3: ATSTRSPGAKEKLF

J: TRBJ2-7
V: TRBV2
CDR3: ASTGTLLGYEQY

J: TRBJ2-7
V: TRBV6-5
CDR3: ASRTGQSSYEQY

J: TRBJ2-2
V: TRBV5-4
CDR3: ASKIGGAVTGELF

J: TRBJ2-7
V: TRBV9
CDR3: ASSDRRTGGVGEQY

J: TRBJ1-5
V: TRBV19
CDR3: ASSTRRSGTGTNQPQH

J: TRBJ2-3
V: TRBV19
CDR3: ASSPTSGVSDTQY